The 10 T cell receptor beta chains listed next were all sequenced from one sample in a study of blood T cell repertoires in COVID-19. Here immunoSEQ multiplex PCR was the method, and the copy in TCRdb shows in-frame clones only, minus some. The data hold roughly 210,000 clones, with 88% observed a single time. The material sequenced was peripheral blood. These receptors all come from a man between 70 and 80 years old with acute or convalescent COVID-19.

The chain joins TRBV6-2 or TRBV6-3 to TRBJ1-3; D is undetermined. Trimming took 5 bases from V and 0 from J, leaving 14 bases between them. The CDR3 is 16 residues long. The germline CDR1 and CDR2 sequences are MNHEY and SVGEGT. The CDR3 sequence: CASSRGTRPSGNTIYF. The CDR3 DNA follows: TGTGCCAGCAGTCGCGGAACTAGACCCTCTGGAAACACCATATATTTT.

The V and J genes are TRBV19 and TRBJ1-5; 12 bases match TRBD1. V dropped 5 bases and J dropped 6; count of bases not matched to a gene: 14. The CDR3 is made up of 18 amino acids. Germline-derived CDR1 and CDR2 are LNHDA and SQIVND (reference sequence). The CDR3 spells CASSRVGTGGYKGQPQHF. In DNA form, the CDR3 reads TGTGCCAGTAGTCGAGTTGGGACAGGGGGCTATAAGGGTCAGCCCCAGCATTTT.

V gene TRBV7-9 combines with J gene TRBJ2-5; D is possibly TRBD2 (6 bases). V was pared by 1 base and J by 5 bases, with 17 bases between. CDR1 is SEHNR, CDR2 FQNEAQ, per germline (reference sequence). The CDR3 is 16 residues long. Here the CDR3 DNA reads TGTGCCAGCAGCTTAGGGTGGGGACTCAGCGGGGAGACCCAGTACTTC. Encoded protein: CASSLGWGLSGETQYF.

This chain joins TRBV6-6 and TRBJ1-1; D may be TRBD1 (5 bases). CDR1 and CDR2 (germline): MNHNY, SVGAGI (reference sequence). The CDR3 contains 14 residues. V lost 6 bases and J 4 bases, leaving 15 bases between the germline ends. The CDR3 protein is CASSSGAQGTEAFF. CDR3 nucleotide sequence: TGTGCCAGCAGCTCTGGGGCCCAGGGCACTGAAGCTTTCTTT.

The chain links TRBV27 to TRBJ1-6; D might be TRBD1 (6 bases). V gave up 4 bases and J gave up 8 bases, with 12 bases separating them. Germline V gene sequence: CDR1 MNHEY, CDR2 SMNVEV (reference sequence). The CDR3 totals 14 residues. CDR3 in amino acids: CASSWGNRDSPLHF. CDR3 DNA: TGTGCCAGCAGTTGGGGAAACAGGGATTCACCCCTCCACTTT.

The gene calls are TRBV27 and TRBJ1-6, with D maybe TRBD1 (5 bases). This CDR3 is 13 amino acids long. The V and J ends lost 10 bases and 6 bases respectively, with 13 bases between them. CDR1 is MNHEY, CDR2 SMNVEV, per germline (reference sequence). CDR3 DNA sequence: TGTGCCACCCAGTGGGGGGTTAATTCACCCCTCCACTTT. This gives the protein CATQWGVNSPLHF.

This chain joins TRBV24-1 and TRBJ2-3, with 12 bases fitting TRBD1. Germline CDR1 and CDR2: KGHDR and SFDVKD. The CDR3 covers 16 residues. V was clipped by 3 bases and J by 4 bases; unmatched bases: 4. The CDR3 is CATSDPGQGAPDTQYF. The CDR3 DNA sequence: TGTGCCACCAGTGATCCGGGACAGGGGGCCCCAGATACGCAGTATTTT.

This CDR3 is CASSRVAGGRSEQFF. The CDR3 nucleotides are TGTGCCAGCAGCCGTGTAGCGGGAGGGCGGAGTGAGCAGTTCTTC. J is TRBJ2-1 and V is TRBV7-6, with TRBD2 matching 11 bases. Trimming took 5 bases from V and 9 from J; bases not matched to a gene: 9. Germline V gives CDR1 SGHVS, CDR2 FNYEAQ. The CDR3 totals 15 residues.

This rearrangement joins TRBV5-4 to TRBJ2-7; tentative D call: TRBD2 (6 bases). Trimming left V 4 bases short and J 7 bases short, with 21 bases between. Germline-derived CDR1 and CDR2 are SGHNT and YYREEE (reference sequence). This CDR3 spans 15 amino acids. CDR3 protein: CASSPGRGEAVEQYF. CDR3 in DNA: TGTGCCAGCAGCCCCGGGAGAGGGGAGGCAGTGGAGCAGTACTTC.

This chain links TRBV19 with TRBJ1-5; maybe TRBD1 (6 bases). The CDR3 totals 16 residues. Trimming cost V 7 bases and J 2 bases, with 18 bases left between them. Germline V lookup: CDR1 LNHDA, CDR2 SQIVND (reference sequence). CDR3 sequence reads: CASTLSDSLGNQPQHF. In DNA form, the CDR3 reads TGTGCCAGTACCCTTTCGGACAGTCTTGGCAATCAGCCCCAGCATTTT.